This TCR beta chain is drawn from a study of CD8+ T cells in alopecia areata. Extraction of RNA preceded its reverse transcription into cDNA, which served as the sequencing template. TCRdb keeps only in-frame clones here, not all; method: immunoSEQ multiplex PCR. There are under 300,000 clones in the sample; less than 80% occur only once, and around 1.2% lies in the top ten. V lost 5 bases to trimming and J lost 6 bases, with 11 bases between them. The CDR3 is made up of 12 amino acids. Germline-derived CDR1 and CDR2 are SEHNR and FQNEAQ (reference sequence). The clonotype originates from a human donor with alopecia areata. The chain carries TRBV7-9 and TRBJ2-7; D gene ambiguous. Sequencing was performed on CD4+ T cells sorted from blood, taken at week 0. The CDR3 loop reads CASSAGKTEQYF. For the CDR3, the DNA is TGTGCCAGCAGCGCAGGAAAGACCGAGCAGTACTTC.